These 27 T cell receptor beta chains were sequenced from one sample in a study of CD8 T cells in ankylosing spondylitis. TCRdb used MiXCR to reprocess the 5' RACE reads, holding one entry per CDR3 protein. The table includes a few hundred thousand distinct CDR3 sequences, 11% detected once. Material: blood, either unsorted or a sorted T cell fraction (not recorded which). The receptors were gathered from a female donor with ankylosing spondylitis or in good health (not recorded which).

J is TRBJ1-2 and V is TRBV7-3, with D possibly matching TRBD1 (6 bases). Trimming pared 7 bases from V and 12 bases from J, leaving 18 bases between. The CDR3 runs 12 residues. Germline V gene data show CDR1 as SGHTA and CDR2 as FQGTGA. The CDR3 here is CASTSGVEGDTF. CDR3 nucleotide sequence: TGTGCCAGCACTTCAGGGGTTGAGGGCGACACCTTC.

Notes on this clonotype: Just one base apart from a much larger clone, this may be a read error. This rearrangement joins TRBV7-8 to TRBJ1-5; no definite D call. CDR3 size: 13 residues. Germline V lookup: CDR1 SGHVS, CDR2 FQNEAQ. CDR3 sequence: CASSLSGNQRQHF. The CDR3 region has the DNA TGTGCCAGCAGCTTATCGGGCAATCAGCGCCAGCATTTT.

This clonotype was counted ten times or more. The chain has TRBV20-1 and TRBJ2-5, with D uncertain. Looked up from germline, CDR1 is DFQATT and CDR2 is SNEGSKA (reference sequence). V lost 1 base and J lost 4, with 4 bases in between. This CDR3 has 11 amino acids. CDR3: CSARVRETQYF. In nucleotides, the CDR3 is TGCAGTGCTAGAGTCCGAGAGACCCAGTACTTC.

As regards this clonotype: This could be a read error, since a much larger clone is one nucleotide away. The chain recombines TRBV20-1 with TRBJ2-1; D remains ambiguous. This CDR3 spans 11 amino acids. Germline V gives CDR1 DFQATT, CDR2 SNEGSKA (reference sequence). The CDR3 region has the DNA TGCAGTGCTACCCCATACAATGAGAAGTTCTTC. The encoded protein is CSATPYNEKFF.

There are many counts of this clonotype. The chain uses TRBV12-3 or TRBV12-4 and TRBJ2-3; 16 positions match TRBD2. J lost 6 bases, V lost 3 bases, and 6 bases had no gene match. The CDR3 covers 17 residues. CDR3 protein: CASSFGTSGGEIDTQYF. Written as DNA, the CDR3 is TGTGCCAGCAGTTTCGGGACTAGCGGGGGGGAGATTGATACGCAGTATTTT.

This clonotype was counted at least ten times. The chain is built from TRBV4-2 and TRBJ1-5, with D unresolved. This CDR3 has 13 amino acids. V was pared by 2 bases and J by 6 bases, with 8 bases between. CDR1 is LGHNA, CDR2 YNFKEQ, per germline. The chain's CDR3 is CASSQRFGQPQHF. CDR3 nucleotide sequence: TGTGCCAGCAGCCAAAGGTTTGGTCAGCCCCAGCATTTT.

This clonotype was recorded many times. The chain employs TRBV20-1 and TRBJ2-5; D gene uncertain. Looked up from germline, CDR1 is DFQATT and CDR2 is SNEGSKA (reference sequence). Trimming took 0 bases from V and 2 from J, leaving 4 bases between them. CDR3 length: 12 amino acids. The CDR3 sequence is CSARENQETQYF. The CDR3 nucleotides read TGCAGTGCTAGAGAGAATCAAGAGACCCAGTACTTC.

This clonotype was seen at least ten times. This chain connects TRBV5-4 to TRBJ2-4; TRBD1 is a possible D gene (5 bases). The CDR3 sequence is 14 residues long. Germline-derived CDR1 and CDR2 are SGHNT and YYREEE (reference sequence). V shed 4 bases and J shed 2 bases, with 10 bases lying between them. The CDR3 DNA reads as TGTGCCAGCAGCCAACAGGAGACCAAAAACATTCAGTACTTC. Translated, it gives CASSQQETKNIQYF.

Only a few counts were recorded for this clonotype. V gene TRBV30 combines with J gene TRBJ2-1, with D possibly TRBD2 on 5 matching bases. Germline values: CDR1 GTSNPN, CDR2 SVGIG (reference sequence). The CDR3 consists of 12 residues. The V end lost 2 bases, the J end lost 6 bases, and 8 bases lay between the germline ends. DNA of the CDR3: TGTGCCTGGAGTCTAGGAGGCAATGAGCAGTTCTTC. Residues: CAWSLGGNEQFF.

Only a few counts were recorded for this clonotype. The V call is TRBV4-3, the J call TRBJ1-5; 10 bases map to TRBD1. The CDR3 extends over 15 amino acids. The V gene end was trimmed by 6 bases and the J gene end by 6 bases; junction bases not matched to a gene: 8. The V gene's germline CDR1 is LGHNA and CDR2 YSLEER. CDR3 DNA: TGCGCCAGCAGTCCCGGGACAGGGGTCAGTCAGCCCCAGCATTTT. Encoded protein: CASSPGTGVSQPQHF.

There are a few counts of this clonotype. The chain joins TRBV20-1 to TRBJ1-3; weak D call: TRBD1 (6 bases). The V gene's germline CDR1 is DFQATT and CDR2 SNEGSKA (reference sequence). V lost 6 bases to trimming and J lost 7 bases, with 19 bases between them. The CDR3 is 14 amino acids. CDR3 sequence (DNA): TGCAGTGCCGATACAGGGTCGGGGACCAACACCATATATTTT. Amino acids: CSADTGSGTNTIYF.

In this sample, this clonotype turned up many times. The chain uses TRBV5-1 and TRBJ2-3, with 12 bases fitting TRBD1. The CDR3 runs to 16 residues. In germline, CDR1 is SGHRS, CDR2 YFSETQ. V trimming: 3 bases; J trimming: 5 bases; junction bases outside the gene matches: 7. The chain's CDR3 is CASSSTGTGGKDTQYF. The CDR3 DNA follows: TGCGCCAGCAGCTCCACCGGGACAGGGGGCAAAGATACGCAGTATTTT.

This clonotype came up a few times. The V and J genes are TRBV7-6 and TRBJ2-1; TRBD2 aligns across 12 bases. CDR3 length: 19 residues. J gave up 9 bases and V 4 bases, and 19 bases lay outside the gene matches. CDR1 SGHVS and CDR2 FNYEAQ come from the germline V gene. The CDR3 bases are TGTGCCAGCAGCTACGTAGCTGGTTTTCCTAGCGGGGGGGCCGGTGAGCAGTTCTTC. Amino acids: CASSYVAGFPSGGAGEQFF.

This clonotype showed up many times. The V gene is TRBV10-3, the J gene TRBJ2-7; tentatively, D is TRBD1 (5 bases). Germline values: CDR1 ENHRY, CDR2 SYGVKD. The CDR3 sequence is 13 residues long. Trimming stripped 10 bases from V and 4 bases from J, with 17 bases between. The CDR3 region is CATGRQDSYEQYF. DNA for the CDR3: TGTGCCACCGGGCGTCAAGACAGTTACGAGCAGTACTTC.

The chain has TRBV30 and TRBJ2-2; the match to TRBD1 covers 11 bases. CDR3 length: 14 amino acids. V shed 5 bases and J 3 bases; nucleotides not matched to a gene: 2. Germline V gene lookup returns CDR1 GTSNPN and CDR2 SVGIG (reference sequence). The CDR3 nucleotides read TGTGCCTGGCGGGGACAGGGGGACACCGGGGAGCTGTTTTTT. This encodes CAWRGQGDTGELFF. Combining the CDR3 with reference TRBV30 and TRBJ2-2 gives the whole variable domain SQTIHQWPATLVQPVGSPLSLECTVEGTSNPNLYWYRQAAGRGLQLLFYSVGIGQISSEVPQNLSASRPQDRQFILSSKKLLLSDSGFYLCAWRGQGDTGELFFGEGSRLTVL.

This clonotype has at least ten counts. This chain's CDR3 is CATSRDRATNEKLFF. Here the CDR3 DNA reads TGTGCCACCAGCAGAGATCGGGCAACTAATGAAAAACTGTTTTTT. This chain connects TRBV15 to TRBJ1-4; D not resolved. Germline CDR1 LNHNV, CDR2 YYDKDF (reference sequence). There are 15 residues in the CDR3. Deletions cut 0 bases from V and 0 bases from J, with 5 bases between.

This clonotype has a count of ten or more. The chain recombines TRBV7-9 with TRBJ1-6; no clear D gene. V gave up 1 base and J gave up 7 bases, with 11 bases separating them. This CDR3 region has 15 residues. CDR1 is SEHNR, CDR2 FQNEAQ, per germline (reference sequence). The CDR3 loop is CASSLGEWENSPLHF. The CDR3 region has the DNA TGTGCCAGCAGCTTAGGGGAATGGGAGAATTCACCCCTCCACTTT.

In its sample, this clonotype was seen many times. At one of its ends the junction is not consistent with the germline gene, which may arise from a read error. This chain links TRBV3-1 with TRBJ1-1, with 8 bases lining up with TRBD1. Germline CDR1 is LGHDT and CDR2 is YNNKEL (reference sequence). This CDR3 is 14 amino acids long. The CDR3 spells CASSQVTGGTEAFF. CDR3 sequence (DNA): TGCGCCAGCAGCCAAGTTACAGGGGGGACTGAAGCTTTCTTT.

This clonotype was picked up a small number of times. The chain uses TRBV27 and TRBJ2-7; 7 positions agree with TRBD1. The CDR3 is 12 amino acids. Germline values: CDR1 MNHEY, CDR2 SMNVEV (reference sequence). Unmatched junction bases numbered 6, after V lost 8 bases and J lost 5 bases. CDR3 coding DNA: TGTGCCAGCCAGGGACAGACCGACGAGCAGTACTTC. It encodes CASQGQTDEQYF.

This clonotype has a count of ten or more. V is TRBV29-1 and J is TRBJ2-2; a possible D gene is TRBD1 (5 bases). Germline CDR1 is SQVTM and CDR2 is ANQGSEA. The CDR3 spans 14 residues. V dropped 6 bases and J dropped 0 bases, with 11 bases sitting between them. CDR3 coding DNA: TGCAGCGTCCTGGAGACAGCGAACACCGGGGAGCTGTTTTTT. Encoded protein: CSVLETANTGELFF.

The rearrangement uses TRBV28 and TRBJ1-6, with TRBD1 matching over 9 bases. This CDR3 has 16 amino acids. Germline V gene lookup returns CDR1 MDHEN and CDR2 SYDVKM. V lost 5 bases and J lost 9; bases outside the gene matches: 11. CDR3 coding DNA: TGTGCCAGCAGTCCCCTGGGACAGGGTCGAGGTTCACCCCTCCACTTT. It codes for CASSPLGQGRGSPLHF.

V and J are TRBV4-3 and TRBJ2-1; the match to TRBD2 covers 8 bases. This CDR3 has 16 amino acids. V lost 0 bases and J lost 5; bases outside the gene matches: 6. The germline CDR1 and CDR2 sequences are LGHNA and YSLEER. CDR3: CASSQDGTSVDNEQFF. In DNA form, the CDR3 reads TGCGCCAGCAGCCAAGATGGGACTAGTGTAGACAATGAGCAGTTCTTC.

This clonotype appeared many times. This chain connects TRBV20-1 to TRBJ2-7; 7 bases fit TRBD1. The germline CDR1 and CDR2 sequences are DFQATT and SNEGSKA (reference sequence). This CDR3 is built from 12 residues. After removal of 1 base from V and 4 bases from J, the junction contained 1 base not matched to a gene. This chain's CDR3 is CSARGGQYEQYF. The CDR3, as DNA: TGCAGTGCTAGAGGGGGACAGTACGAGCAGTACTTC.

As for this clonotype: A read error may produce the germline difference seen at one junction end. V usage is TRBV28 and J usage is TRBJ2-7; D gene uncertain. Germline assignment: CDR1 MDHEN and CDR2 SYDVKM. The CDR3 loop spans 11 amino acids. CDR3 DNA sequence: TGTGCCAGCAGTCCTTCCTACGAGCAGTGCTTC. It yields the protein CASSPSYEQCF.

The chain employs TRBV7-6 and TRBJ2-3; a weak D match, TRBD2 (6 bases). The CDR3 totals 16 residues. Trimming cost V 5 bases and J 1 base, with 16 bases left between them. The germline CDR1 and CDR2 sequences are SGHVS and FNYEAQ. The CDR3 coding sequence is TGTGCCAGCAGCCTAAGTCGAACGGGGGGCACAGATACGCAGTATTTT. This gives the protein CASSLSRTGGTDTQYF. Full variable domain (remainder filled in from reference TRBV7-6 and TRBJ2-3): GAGVSQSPRYKVTKRGQDVALRCDPISGHVSLYWYRQALGQGPEFLTYFNYEAQQDKSGLPNDRFSAERPEGSISTLTIQRTEQRDSAMYRCASSLSRTGGTDTQYFGPGTRLTVL.

The sample holds a few counts of this clonotype. This rearrangement joins TRBV6-1 to TRBJ1-1, with D possibly matching TRBD1 (5 bases). Trimming removed 8 bases from V and 1 base from J, with 14 bases in between. The germline CDR1 and CDR2 sequences are MNHNS and SASEGT. CDR3 size: 14 residues. Here the CDR3 DNA reads TGTGCCAGCCTCTATGGGAGGGGGAACACTGAAGCTTTCTTT. It translates to CASLYGRGNTEAFF.

CDR3 protein: CASSSRRTSGTDEQFF. DNA for the CDR3: TGTGCCAGCAGCTCCAGGCGGACTAGCGGGACTGATGAGCAGTTCTTC. The chain joins TRBV7-8 to TRBJ2-1; TRBD2 agrees at 12 bases. There are 16 residues in the CDR3. After removal of 4 bases from V and 8 bases from J, the junction contained 9 bases not matched to a gene. CDR1 is SGHVS, CDR2 FQNEAQ, per germline.